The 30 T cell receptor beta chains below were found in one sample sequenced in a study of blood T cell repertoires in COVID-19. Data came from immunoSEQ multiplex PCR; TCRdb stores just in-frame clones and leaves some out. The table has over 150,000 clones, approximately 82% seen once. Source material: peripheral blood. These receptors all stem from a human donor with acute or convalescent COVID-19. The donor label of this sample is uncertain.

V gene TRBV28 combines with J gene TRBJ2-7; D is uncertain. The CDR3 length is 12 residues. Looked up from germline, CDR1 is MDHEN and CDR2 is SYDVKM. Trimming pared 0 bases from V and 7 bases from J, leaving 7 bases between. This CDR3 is CASSLWLREQYF. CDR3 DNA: TGTGCCAGCAGTTTATGGTTGAGGGAGCAGTACTTC. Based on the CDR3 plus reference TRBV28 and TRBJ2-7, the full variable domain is DVKVTQSSRYLVKRTGEKVFLECVQDMDHENMFWYRQDPGLGLRLIYFSYDVKMKEKGDIPEGYSVSREKKERFSLILESASTNQTSMYLCASSLWLREQYFGPGTRLTVT.

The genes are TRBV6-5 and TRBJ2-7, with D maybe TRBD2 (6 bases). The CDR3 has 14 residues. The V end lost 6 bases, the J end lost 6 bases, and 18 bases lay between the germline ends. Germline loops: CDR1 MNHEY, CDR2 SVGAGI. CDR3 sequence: CASSPPGPGGEQYF. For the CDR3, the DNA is TGTGCCAGCAGCCCCCCAGGACCCGGGGGCGAGCAGTACTTC.

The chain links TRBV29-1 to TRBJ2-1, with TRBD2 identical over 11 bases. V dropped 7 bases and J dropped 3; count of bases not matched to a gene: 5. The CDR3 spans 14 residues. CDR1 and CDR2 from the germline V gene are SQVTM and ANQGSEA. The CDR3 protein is CSAGTSGFYNEQFF. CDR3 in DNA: TGCAGCGCAGGGACTAGCGGCTTCTACAATGAGCAGTTCTTC.

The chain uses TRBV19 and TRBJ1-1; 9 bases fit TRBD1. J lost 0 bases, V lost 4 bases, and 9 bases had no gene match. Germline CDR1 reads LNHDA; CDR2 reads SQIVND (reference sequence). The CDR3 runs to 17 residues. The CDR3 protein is CASSTRNRGLLNTEAFF. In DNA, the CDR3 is TGTGCCAGTAGTACCCGCAACAGGGGGCTTCTGAACACTGAAGCTTTCTTT.

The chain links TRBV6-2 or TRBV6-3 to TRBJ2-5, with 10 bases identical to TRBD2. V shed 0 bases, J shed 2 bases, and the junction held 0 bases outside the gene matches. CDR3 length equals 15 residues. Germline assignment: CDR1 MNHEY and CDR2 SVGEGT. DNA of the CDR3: TGTGCCAGCAGTTACTCGGGACTAGCGCAAGAGACCCAGTACTTC. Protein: CASSYSGLAQETQYF.

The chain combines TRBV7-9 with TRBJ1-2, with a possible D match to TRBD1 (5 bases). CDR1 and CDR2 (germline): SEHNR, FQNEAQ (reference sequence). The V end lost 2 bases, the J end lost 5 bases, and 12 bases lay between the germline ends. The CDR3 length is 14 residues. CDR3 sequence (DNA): TGTGCCAGCAGCTTAACCGGGGGAAGGTATGGCTACACCTTC. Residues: CASSLTGGRYGYTF.

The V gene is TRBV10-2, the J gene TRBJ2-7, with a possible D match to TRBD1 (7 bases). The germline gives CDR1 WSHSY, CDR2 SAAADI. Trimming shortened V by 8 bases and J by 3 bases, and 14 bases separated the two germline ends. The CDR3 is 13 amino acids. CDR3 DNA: TGCGCCAGCTCACGACAGGGAGGCTACGAGCAGTACTTC. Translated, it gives CASSRQGGYEQYF.

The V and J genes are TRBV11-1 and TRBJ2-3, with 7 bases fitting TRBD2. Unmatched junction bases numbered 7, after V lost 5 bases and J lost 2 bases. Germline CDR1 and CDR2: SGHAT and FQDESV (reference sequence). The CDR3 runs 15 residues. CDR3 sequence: CASSPEGLVTDTQYF. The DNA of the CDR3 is TGTGCCAGCAGCCCTGAAGGACTAGTCACAGATACGCAGTATTTT.

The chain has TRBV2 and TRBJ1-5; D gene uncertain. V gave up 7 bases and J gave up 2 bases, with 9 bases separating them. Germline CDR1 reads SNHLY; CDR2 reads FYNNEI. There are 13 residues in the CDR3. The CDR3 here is CASMGEGNQPQHF. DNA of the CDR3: TGTGCCAGCATGGGAGAAGGCAATCAGCCCCAGCATTTT.

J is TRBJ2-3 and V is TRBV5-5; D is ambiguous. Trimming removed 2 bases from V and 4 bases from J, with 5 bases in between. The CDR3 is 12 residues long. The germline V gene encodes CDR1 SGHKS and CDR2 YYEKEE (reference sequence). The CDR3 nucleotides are TGTGCCAGCAGCTTTTATCCAGATACGCAGTATTTT. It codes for CASSFYPDTQYF.

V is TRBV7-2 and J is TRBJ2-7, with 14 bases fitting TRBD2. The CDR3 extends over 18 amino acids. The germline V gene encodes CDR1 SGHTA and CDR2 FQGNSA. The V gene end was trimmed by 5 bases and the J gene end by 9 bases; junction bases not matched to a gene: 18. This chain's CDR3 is CASSPNLLTSGRAGGQYF. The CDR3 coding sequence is TGTGCCAGCAGCCCAAACCTCTTGACTAGCGGGAGGGCCGGTGGGCAGTACTTC. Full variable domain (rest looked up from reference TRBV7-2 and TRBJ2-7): GAGVSQSPSNKVTEKGKDVELRCDPISGHTALYWYRQSLGQGLEFLIYFQGNSAPDKSGLPSDRFSAERTGGSVSTLTIQRTQQEDSAVYLCASSPNLLTSGRAGGQYFGPGTRLTVT.

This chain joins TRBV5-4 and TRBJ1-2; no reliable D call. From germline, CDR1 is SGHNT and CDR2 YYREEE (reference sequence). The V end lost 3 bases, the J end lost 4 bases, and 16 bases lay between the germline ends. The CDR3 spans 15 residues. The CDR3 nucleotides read TGTGCCAGCAGCTCACCCCTTGGCAGTATCTATGGCTACACCTTC. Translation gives CASSSPLGSIYGYTF. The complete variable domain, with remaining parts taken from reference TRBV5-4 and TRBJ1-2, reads ETGVTQSPTHLIKTRGQQVTLRCSSQSGHNTVSWYQQALGQGPQFIFQYYREEENGRGNFPPRFSGLQFPNYSSELNVNALELDDSALYLCASSSPLGSIYGYTFGSGTRLTVV.

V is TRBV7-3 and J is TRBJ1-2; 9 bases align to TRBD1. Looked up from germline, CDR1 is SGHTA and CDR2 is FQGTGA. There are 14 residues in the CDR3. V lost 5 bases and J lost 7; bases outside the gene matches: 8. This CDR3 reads CASSLDRGGGGYTF. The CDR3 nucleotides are TGTGCCAGCAGCCTGGACAGGGGTGGGGGTGGCTACACCTTC.

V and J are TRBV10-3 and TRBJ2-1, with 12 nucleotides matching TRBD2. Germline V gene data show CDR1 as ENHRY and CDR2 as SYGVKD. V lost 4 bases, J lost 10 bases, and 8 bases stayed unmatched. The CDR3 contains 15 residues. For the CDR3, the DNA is TGTGCCATCAGTGGAGCGGGGACTAGCGGGTTAGAGCAGTTCTTC. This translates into CAISGAGTSGLEQFF.

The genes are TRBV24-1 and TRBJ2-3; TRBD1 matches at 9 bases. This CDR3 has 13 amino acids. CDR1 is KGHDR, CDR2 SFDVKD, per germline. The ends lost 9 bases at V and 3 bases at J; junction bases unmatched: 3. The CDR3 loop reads CATGGQGTDTQYF. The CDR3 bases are TGTGCCACCGGGGGACAGGGAACAGATACGCAGTATTTT.

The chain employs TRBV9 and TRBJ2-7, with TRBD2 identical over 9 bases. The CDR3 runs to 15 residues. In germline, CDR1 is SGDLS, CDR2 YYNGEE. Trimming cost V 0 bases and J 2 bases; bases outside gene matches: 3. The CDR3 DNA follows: TGTGCCAGCAGCGTAGAGGCGGGGGGGGCCTACGAGCAGTACTTC. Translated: CASSVEAGGAYEQYF.

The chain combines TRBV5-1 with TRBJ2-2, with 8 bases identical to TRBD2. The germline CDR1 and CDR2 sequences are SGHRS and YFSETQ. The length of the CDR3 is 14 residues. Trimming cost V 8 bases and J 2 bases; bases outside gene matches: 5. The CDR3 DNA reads TGCGCCAGTTTGAGCGGGAGCAACACCGGGGAGCTGTTTTTT. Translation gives CASLSGSNTGELFF.

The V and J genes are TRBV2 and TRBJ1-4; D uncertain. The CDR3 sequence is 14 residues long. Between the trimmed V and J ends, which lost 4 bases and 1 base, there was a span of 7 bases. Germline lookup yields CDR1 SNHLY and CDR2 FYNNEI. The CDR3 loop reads CASSARVTNEKLFF. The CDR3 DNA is TGTGCCAGCAGTGCTCGGGTAACTAATGAAAAACTGTTTTTT.

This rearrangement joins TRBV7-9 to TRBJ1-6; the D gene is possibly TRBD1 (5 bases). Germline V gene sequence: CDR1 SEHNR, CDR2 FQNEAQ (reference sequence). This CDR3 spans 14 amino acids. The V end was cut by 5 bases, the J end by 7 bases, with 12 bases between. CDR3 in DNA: TGTGCCAGCAGCATAGACAGTCAAAATTCACCCCTCCACTTT. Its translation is CASSIDSQNSPLHF.

The CDR3 protein is CASSSRTGWTGELFF. CDR3 sequence (DNA): TGTGCCAGCAGTTCCCGGACAGGGTGGACCGGGGAGCTGTTTTTT. The chain employs TRBV28 and TRBJ2-2; 8 nucleotides align to TRBD1. Germline V lookup: CDR1 MDHEN, CDR2 SYDVKM. V lost 4 bases to trimming and J lost 5 bases; unmatched junction nucleotides: 6. This CDR3 region has 15 residues.

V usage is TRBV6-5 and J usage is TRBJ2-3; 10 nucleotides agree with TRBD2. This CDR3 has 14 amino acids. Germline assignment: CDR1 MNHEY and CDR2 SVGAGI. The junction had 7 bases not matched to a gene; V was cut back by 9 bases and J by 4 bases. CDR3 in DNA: TGTGCCAGTAGTAGCGGGAGGTACTCAGATACGCAGTATTTT. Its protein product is CASSSGRYSDTQYF.

The CDR3 reads CASSGGWITQPQHF. CDR3 bases: TGTGCCAGCAGCGGAGGGTGGATCACACAGCCCCAGCATTTT. This rearrangement joins TRBV6-5 to TRBJ1-5, with D unclear. The CDR3 spans 14 residues. Germline CDR1 MNHEY, CDR2 SVGAGI. V shed 6 bases and J shed 7 bases, with 16 bases lying between them.

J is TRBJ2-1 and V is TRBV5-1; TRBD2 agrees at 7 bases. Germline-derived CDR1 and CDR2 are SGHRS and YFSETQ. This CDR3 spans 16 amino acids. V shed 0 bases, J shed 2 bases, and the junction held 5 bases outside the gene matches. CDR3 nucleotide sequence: TGCGCCAGCAGCTTGGGTAGGACTAGGGCCTACAATGAGCAGTTCTTC. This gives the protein CASSLGRTRAYNEQFF.

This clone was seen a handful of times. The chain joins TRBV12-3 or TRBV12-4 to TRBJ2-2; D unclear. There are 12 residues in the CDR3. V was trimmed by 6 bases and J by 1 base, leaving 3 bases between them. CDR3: CASSLNTGELFF. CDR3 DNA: TGTGCCAGCAGCTTGAACACCGGGGAGCTGTTTTTT.

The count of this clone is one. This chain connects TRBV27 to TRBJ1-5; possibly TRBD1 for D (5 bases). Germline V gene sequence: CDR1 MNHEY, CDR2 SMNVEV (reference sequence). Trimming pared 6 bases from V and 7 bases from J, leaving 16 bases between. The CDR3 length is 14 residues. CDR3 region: CASSLKGPGQPQHF. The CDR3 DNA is TGTGCCAGCAGCCTTAAGGGGCCTGGGCAGCCCCAGCATTTT.

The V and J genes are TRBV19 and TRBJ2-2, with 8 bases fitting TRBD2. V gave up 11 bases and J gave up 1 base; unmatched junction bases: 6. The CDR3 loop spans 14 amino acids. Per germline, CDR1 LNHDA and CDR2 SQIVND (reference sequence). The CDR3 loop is CASGREGNTGELFF. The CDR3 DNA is TGTGCCTCTGGCCGGGAGGGGAACACCGGGGAGCTGTTTTTT.

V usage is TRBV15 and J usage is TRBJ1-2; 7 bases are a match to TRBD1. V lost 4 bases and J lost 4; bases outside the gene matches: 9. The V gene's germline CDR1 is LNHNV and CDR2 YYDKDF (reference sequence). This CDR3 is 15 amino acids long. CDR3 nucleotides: TGTGCCACCAGCACGCAACAGGGGTTTGGCTATGGCTACACCTTC. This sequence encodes CATSTQQGFGYGYTF.

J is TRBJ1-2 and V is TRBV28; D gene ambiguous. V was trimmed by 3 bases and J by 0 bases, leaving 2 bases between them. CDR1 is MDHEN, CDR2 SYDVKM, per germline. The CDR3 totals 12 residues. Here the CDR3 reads CASSFSNYGYTF. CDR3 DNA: TGTGCCAGCAGTTTCTCTAACTATGGCTACACCTTC.

The CDR3: CASSLRGALGQPQHF. The CDR3 DNA sequence: TGTGCCAGCAGTTTACGGGGGGCGCTTGGTCAGCCCCAGCATTTT. The chain is built from TRBV28 and TRBJ1-5, with D perhaps TRBD1 (6 bases). The CDR3 sequence is 15 residues long. V lost 2 bases and J lost 6, with 14 bases in between. Germline V lookup: CDR1 MDHEN, CDR2 SYDVKM.

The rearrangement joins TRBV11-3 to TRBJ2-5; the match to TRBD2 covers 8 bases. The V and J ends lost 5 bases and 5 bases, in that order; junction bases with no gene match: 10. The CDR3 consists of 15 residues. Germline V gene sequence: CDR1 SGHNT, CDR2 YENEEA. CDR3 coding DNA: TGTGCCAGCAGCCCCCGGGGGGGGAAGGGGGAGACCCAGTACTTC. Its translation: CASSPRGGKGETQYF.